This T cell receptor beta chain derives from a study of human T cells and chemical hapten exposure (dated by TCRdb to the early 2020s). Broadly, across the study: For sensitization, 2% DPC in acetone was applied to a 2 cm by 2 cm area of upper inner arm skin. The patient cohort, mostly female, included alopecia areata with under or over 50% scalp involvement, alopecia totalis and alopecia universalis. This study followed changes in the peripheral blood TCR repertoire in vivo during primary and secondary sensitization of alopecia patients to the hapten diphenylcyclopropenone (DPC). Throughout the study period of around 24 weeks, patients also received therapeutic DPC doses to the scalp every week. The libraries were sequenced as a pool, and the TCR yield per sample differed mostly because of small variations in library volumes within the pool. Patch testing was done on the upper back using Finn chambers containing 0.01% DPC, and results were scored after 6 days according to International Contact Dermatitis Research Group standards. Blood samples were taken from patients before sensitization (week 0) and at 2, 6 and about 24 weeks after DPC sensitization. For TCR sequencing, blood came from about 28 alopecia patients at anywhere from one to four time points (pre-sensitization, 2, 6 and 24 weeks). What the authors observed across the whole study: DPC sensitization did not change how many TCRs were above 1 in 1000 frequency, and no evidence was found of alterations in global repertoire structure. The number of PT1 expanded TCRs positively correlated with patch test score, significant at thresholds 8, 16 and 32 but not 4. After repeated subsampling, the strength of the expansion versus patch-test correlation and the threshold at which it became significant changed. Compared with pre-sensitization or healthy control sets, expanded TCRs formed significantly more large CDR3 similarity clusters, which is consistent with antigen-driven responses. Because all patients had alopecia, a presumed autoimmune disease, the immune response of the patients might differ from that of healthy individuals.

On this clonotype: Its antigen is still unknown. No much larger clone exists at a distance of one base, and base qualities are not known.

The method was RACE. Sequenced on a NextSeq 500. Library preparation attached unique molecular identifiers to individual cDNA molecules for quantitative, reproducible TCR counting. From each blood RNA sample, both TCR alpha and TCR beta chains were sequenced. The authors' analysis ran thus. Samples had a median of about 90,000 TCRs, with a range from about 23,224 to 700,000. V, J and CDR3 annotation of the TCR reads was carried out using the Decombinator software suite. Every sample was subsampled to the same number of TCRs (28,000) for the PS versus PT1 abundance plots. Expanded TCRs were defined as absent before sensitization and observed at least eight times at the 2-week time point. The public reads were reanalyzed by TCRdb: fastp trimming at Q25, MiXCR alignment, in-frame beta chains only. CDR3 protein duplicates are merged, each entry listing the most common genes and DNA. TCRdb assigned the V and J calls; the authors' analysis was not used. The sample profile shows some 74,000 distinct CDR3 sequences; 13% of them were found once. The leading ten clones occupy under 6% of the sample.

V loses 3 bases of germline sequence and J loses 5 bases, and the interval between the two ends is 11 bases. Taken from cysteine to phenylalanine, the CDR3 has 14 residues. Just CDR3 DNA is preserved here, 42 bases in frame from base 1. In the germline V gene (reference sequence), CDR1 corresponds to LGHDT and CDR2 to YNNKEL. The time point label, as the study defines it: patch test 3, about 24 weeks after DPC sensitization. The sample's treatment or condition label, in plain terms: therapeutic diphenylcyclopropenone sensitization with weekly scalp DPC. Blood at each patch-test visit was drawn before the patch test was applied. To be eligible, patients had to be aged 18 to 70, diagnosed with alopecia and judged suitable for DPC therapy, while pregnant patients were excluded. Unfractionated whole blood was collected in Tempus Blood RNA tubes, and total RNA was extracted from that blood.

The TCR originated in a woman aged 45 to 65 with alopecia areata. Some clones in this sample may be carry-over from other donors' samples. The rearrangement combines TRBV3-1 with TRBJ1-5; perhaps TRBD1 is the D gene, with 6 bases matching. Material: whole blood, obtained in connection with sensitization to the hapten diphenylcyclopropenone (DPC). The nucleotides are TGTGCCAGCAGCCATGGGGACACATATCAGCCCCAGCATTTT. This yields the protein CASSHGDTYQPQHF.